These T cell receptor beta chains were read from a single sample in a study of sequential checkpoint blockade in melanoma. Repertoires were generated with immunoSEQ multiplex PCR, while TCRdb's copy carries only in-frame clones and drops some. The sample holds 17,000 or so clones, less than 75% seen once. The sequenced sample was CD8+ T cells sorted from blood (inferred from file names), obtained from a patient given nivolumab and ipilimumab in sequence. These receptors all stem from a human donor with melanoma. Each CDR3 is given with its conserved first and last residue. Clone size appears in some rows only: once, few, many, or a class for an expanded clone.

abundance	v_gene	CDR3aa
.	TRBV5-4	CASSLDRANYGYTF
.	TRBV9	CASSSGREGGEKLFF
.	TRBV9	CASSVDNSGRNTGELFF
few	TRBV7-9	CASSLRDSLEAFF
.	TRBV5-6	CASSSVGSLSYEQYF
.	TRBV30	CAFSSTPSGASDEQYF
.	TRBV6-5	CASSFFGGAPGELFF
few	TRBV10-3	CAIRTWDSYEQYF
few	TRBV10-3	CANGLAALYEQYF
.	TRBV7-8	CASSTWDRSSTEAFF
.	TRBV7-7	CASSYPGQPQYF
.	TRBV9	CASSASGAGYNEQFF
.	TRBV7-9	CASSPGQLYEQFF
.	TRBV27	CASSIQGSEQYF
.	TRBV10-1	CASNLVIGELFF
.	TRBV19	CASSARTSGETQYF
.	TRBV7-9	CASSLASRDSLYEQYF
.	TRBV23-1	CASSQSHGQGARVNTEAFF
.	TRBV7-6	CASSFGTSRGTDTQYF
.	TRBV4-1	CASSEGEDTQYF
.	TRBV7-9	CASSFPTGLAGGPYNEQFF
.	TRBV7-9	CASSLGGGNEQFF
few	TRBV7-2	CASSLEAGLVHTIYF
.	TRBV4-1	CASSQTIAGGTYNEQFF
.	TRBV4-3	CASSHRTGRRSTDTQYF
.	TRBV7-6	CASSLGRGRTGEAFF
once	TRBV6-1	CASSEWGEGYGYTF
.	TRBV5-3	CARSLGQGMNTEAFF
.	TRBV19	CASVGVGGLGANEKLFF
.	TRBV7-4	CASSRDYYSNQPQHF
once	TRBV19	CASKGTAMNTEAFF
.	TRBV19	CASSSREIRSSTDTQYF
large	TRBV7-2	CASSSLAGYEQYF
once	TRBV18	CASSQPSPEGYTF